The entry below gives a single T cell receptor (beta chain) sequence along with its context. As yet, its antigen is unknown. This entry belongs to a study of cytomegalovirus exposure and HLA in healthy donors. Study-wide points: A later analysis linked a missense variant in DCLRE1C to the trimming of TCR beta V and J genes.

Primers for the PCR totalled 60 Vbeta and 13 Jbeta. The table came from immunoSEQ multiplex PCR; TCRdb's copy has only in-frame clones and leaves some out. Reported are 140,000 to 150,000 clones; the ten largest clones contain 0.75% to 1%. Sequencing was carried out using PBMCs. The TCR originated in a male donor in good health and CMV-seronegative.

The CDR3 DNA follows: TGTGCCAGCAGTTACTCCCCAGGGGGCTACACCGGGGAGCTGTTTTTT. Amino acids: CASSYSPGGYTGELFF. V gene TRBV6-5 combines with J gene TRBJ2-2, with 8 bases that match TRBD1. The CDR3 loop spans 16 amino acids. Germline V gene sequence: CDR1 MNHEY, CDR2 SVGAGI. V was pared by 0 bases and J by 3 bases, with 3 bases of the junction left unmatched.